Shown below are 15 T cell receptor beta chains from a single sample sequenced in a study of OX40 agonist ivuxolimab in advanced cancers. Data came from immunoSEQ multiplex PCR; TCRdb stores just in-frame clones and leaves some out. The sample lists 84,000 or so clones; roughly 80% were seen once. This material consisted of CD4+ or CD8+ T cells sorted from blood, taken in a trial of the OX40 agonist ivuxolimab. These receptors came from an adult with an advanced solid tumor such as melanoma, head and neck, liver or kidney cancer.

The rearrangement joins TRBV29-1 to TRBJ2-2, with 11 bases matching TRBD1. The germline gives CDR1 SQVTM, CDR2 ANQGSEA. Trimming took 6 bases from V and 5 from J; bases not matched to a gene: 5. The CDR3 is 14 amino acids. The CDR3 coding sequence is TGCAGCGTACGGACAGGGGGCCGGACCGGGGAGCTGTTTTTT. As protein: CSVRTGGRTGELFF.

The rearrangement uses TRBV18 and TRBJ1-1; D might be TRBD1 (5 bases). Germline V gene sequence: CDR1 KGHSH, CDR2 LQKENI. Trimming took 5 bases from V and 1 from J, leaving 17 bases between them. The CDR3 covers 16 residues. The CDR3 region has the DNA TGTGCCAGCTCATCCGGGACCCGCTCCGGGAACACTGAAGCTTTCTTT. Its translation is CASSSGTRSGNTEAFF. Filled out from reference TRBV18 and TRBJ1-1, the complete variable domain reads NAGVMQNPRHLVRRRGQEARLRCSPMKGHSHVYWYRQLPEEGLKFMVYLQKENIIDESGMPKERFSAEFPKEGPSILRIQQVVRGDSAAYFCASSSGTRSGNTEAFFGQGTRLTVV.

The chain links TRBV6-1 to TRBJ1-2; D is uncertain. CDR3 size: 13 residues. Looked up from germline, CDR1 is MNHNS and CDR2 is SASEGT. Trimming took off 2 bases at V and 5 bases at J, with 9 bases between the two ends. As DNA, the CDR3 is TGTGCCAGCAGTGAATCGTTAAGTTATGGCTACACCTTC. Encoded protein: CASSESLSYGYTF.

The chain is built from TRBV7-7 and TRBJ2-1; 8 bases map to TRBD1. Germline CDR1 and CDR2: SSHAT and FNYEAQ (reference sequence). The CDR3 has 15 amino acids. Trimming took 2 bases from V and 5 from J; bases not matched to a gene: 5. In DNA form, the CDR3 reads TGTGCCAGCAGCTTACTACAGGGGGGAGACAATGAGCAGTTCTTC. Its translation is CASSLLQGGDNEQFF.

The chain employs TRBV18 and TRBJ2-5; TRBD1 agrees at 8 bases. The CDR3 consists of 14 residues. Germline CDR1 is KGHSH and CDR2 is LQKENI. J was trimmed by 4 bases and V by 3 bases; bases with no gene match: 4. As DNA, the CDR3 is TGTGCCAGCTCACCTTCGGGACAGGCAGAGACCCAGTACTTC. Translating it yields CASSPSGQAETQYF.

V usage is TRBV28 and J usage is TRBJ1-2; D possibly corresponds to TRBD1 (5 bases). Looked up from germline, CDR1 is MDHEN and CDR2 is SYDVKM. This CDR3 region has 14 residues. V lost 8 bases, J lost 0 bases, and 13 bases lay in between. This CDR3 reads CASPGGSSNYGYTF. The DNA for the CDR3 is TGTGCCAGCCCTGGGGGGTCATCTAACTATGGCTACACCTTC.

The chain recombines TRBV6-5 with TRBJ2-2, with D perhaps TRBD2 (5 bases). Trimming took 0 bases from V and 2 from J, leaving 10 bases between them. This CDR3 has 16 amino acids. CDR1 and CDR2 (germline): MNHEY, SVGAGI. The CDR3 loop reads CASSYSRRTNTGELFF. The CDR3 coding sequence is TGTGCCAGCAGTTACTCCAGGAGGACTAACACCGGGGAGCTGTTTTTT.

The chain uses TRBV28 and TRBJ2-3, with D perhaps matching TRBD1 (6 bases). This CDR3 is built from 13 residues. Germline loops: CDR1 MDHEN, CDR2 SYDVKM. V was shortened by 8 bases and J by 4 bases, with 13 bases between the two germline ends. The CDR3 DNA is TGTGCCAGCGGTGGGCAGGGGCCAGATACGCAGTATTTT. Translating it yields CASGGQGPDTQYF.

The chain recombines TRBV21-1 with TRBJ2-5; the table's TRBD2 call for D was not verified on the DNA. TRBV21-1 is reported as a pseudogene. The CDR3 sequence is 14 residues long. CDR3 DNA sequence: TGTGCCAGCACCAAAAGTCCTAGCGAAGAGACCCAGTACTTC. Translating gives CASTKSPSEETQYF.

The count of this clone is one. The chain employs TRBV6-1 and TRBJ2-2; 8 bases line up with TRBD2. CDR1 and CDR2 from the germline V gene are MNHNS and SASEGT. The CDR3 spans 18 residues. V was pared by 1 base and J by 1 base, with 8 bases of the junction left unmatched. DNA of the CDR3: TGTGCCAGCAGTGAAGGGCTAGCGGGTACCCTGAACACCGGGGAGCTGTTTTTT. Protein sequence: CASSEGLAGTLNTGELFF.

This clone showed up just once. This sequence joins TRBV19 and TRBJ2-2; 10 positions match TRBD1. Losses at the gene ends were 8 bases for V and 6 bases for J; bases not matched to a gene: 6. This CDR3 region has 14 residues. Germline V lookup: CDR1 LNHDA, CDR2 SQIVND (reference sequence). The CDR3 region has the DNA TGTGCCAGTTCCGGGACAGGGGTGGCCGGGGAGCTGTTTTTT. It yields the protein CASSGTGVAGELFF.

The V gene is TRBV5-1, the J gene TRBJ2-6; D not certain. This CDR3 comprises 16 residues. The V end lost 2 bases, the J end lost 1 base, and 10 bases lay between the germline ends. Looked up from germline, CDR1 is SGHRS and CDR2 is YFSETQ. In DNA form, the CDR3 reads TGCGCCAGCAGCTTCGGCAGCCCGTCTGGGGCCAACGTCCTGACTTTC. It encodes CASSFGSPSGANVLTF.

CDR3 DNA sequence: TGTGCCAGCAGCTTATGGGACTCTAAAGAGACCCAGTACTTC. This translates into CASSLWDSKETQYF. J is TRBJ2-5 and V is TRBV11-2, with D possibly matching TRBD2 (6 bases). Germline V gene sequence: CDR1 SGHAT, CDR2 FQNNGV. The germline V and J ends were trimmed by 2 bases and 3 bases, with 10 bases remaining between them. There are 14 residues in the CDR3.

This clone was picked up one time. The gene calls are TRBV18 and TRBJ2-6; no clear D gene. With 1 base removed from V and 2 bases from J, the gap between germline ends came to 18 bases. CDR1 is KGHSH and CDR2 is LQKENI in the germline V gene. The CDR3 consists of 19 residues. The CDR3 protein is CASSPLLEDPLTGANVLTF. The CDR3 coding sequence is TGTGCCAGCTCACCACTATTAGAGGATCCTTTAACTGGGGCCAACGTCCTGACTTTC. Together with reference TRBV18 and TRBJ2-6, the CDR3 gives the full variable domain: NAGVMQNPRHLVRRRGQEARLRCSPMKGHSHVYWYRQLPEEGLKFMVYLQKENIIDESGMPKERFSAEFPKEGPSILRIQQVVRGDSAAYFCASSPLLEDPLTGANVLTFGAGSRLTVL.

The V gene is TRBV9, the J gene TRBJ1-4; D remains ambiguous. The CDR3 sequence is 15 residues long. Germline V gene sequence: CDR1 SGDLS, CDR2 YYNGEE. Trimming stripped 2 bases from V and 6 bases from J, with 14 bases between. The CDR3 loop is CASSVNQDSHEKLFF. The CDR3 DNA is TGTGCCAGCAGCGTCAATCAGGATTCCCATGAAAAACTGTTTTTT.